Only a few counts were recorded for the clone carrying this TCR beta chain. This CDR3 has 13 residues. The germline V gene has CDR1 MNHEY and CDR2 SVGAGI. Trimming cost V 2 bases and J 4 bases, with 8 bases left between them. Whole blood, unfractionated, served as the material for total RNA extraction. A single record per CDR3 protein comes from TCRdb applying MiXCR to the 5' RACE reads. This table has roughly 81,000 distinct CDR3 sequences, approximately 8% appearing once. The data originate from a study of human T cells and chemical hapten exposure. In the study overall: There were per-sample TCR yield variations, arising mainly from small pooled library volume differences.

This chain uses TRBV6-5 with TRBJ1-2; weak D call: TRBD1 (6 bases). The TCR originated in a male donor in good health. The CDR3 bases are TGTGCCAGCAGTTACGGGACAACCTATGGCTACACCTTC. As protein: CASSYGTTYGYTF.